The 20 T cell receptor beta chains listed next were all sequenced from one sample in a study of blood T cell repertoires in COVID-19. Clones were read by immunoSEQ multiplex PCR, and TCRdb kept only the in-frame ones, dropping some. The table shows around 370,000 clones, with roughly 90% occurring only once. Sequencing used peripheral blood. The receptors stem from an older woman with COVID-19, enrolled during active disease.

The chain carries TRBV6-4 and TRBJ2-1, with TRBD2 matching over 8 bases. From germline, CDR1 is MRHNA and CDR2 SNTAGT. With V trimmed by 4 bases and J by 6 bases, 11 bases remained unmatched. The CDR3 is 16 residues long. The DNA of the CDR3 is TGTGCCAGCAGTGTTCTTAGCGGGGCCGCGTCCAATGAGCAGTTCTTC. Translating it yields CASSVLSGAASNEQFF.

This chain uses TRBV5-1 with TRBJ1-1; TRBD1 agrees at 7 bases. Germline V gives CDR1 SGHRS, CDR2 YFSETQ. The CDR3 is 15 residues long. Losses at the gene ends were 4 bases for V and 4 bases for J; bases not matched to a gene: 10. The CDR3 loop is CASSTLTGQGTEAFF. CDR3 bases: TGCGCCAGCAGCACCCTGACAGGGCAGGGCACTGAAGCTTTCTTT.

The CDR3, as DNA: TGTGCCAGCAGTCCGGGACAGGGTAGTGCTGAAGCTTTCTTT. Translated: CASSPGQGSAEAFF. The chain combines TRBV27 with TRBJ1-1; the match to TRBD1 covers 9 bases. The CDR3 extends over 14 amino acids. Germline values: CDR1 MNHEY, CDR2 SMNVEV (reference sequence). V trimming: 5 bases; J trimming: 6 bases; junction bases outside the gene matches: 7.

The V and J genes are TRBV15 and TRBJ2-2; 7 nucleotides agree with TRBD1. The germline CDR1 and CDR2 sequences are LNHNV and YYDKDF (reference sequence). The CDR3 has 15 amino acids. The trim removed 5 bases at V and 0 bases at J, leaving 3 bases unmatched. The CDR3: CATSPGQPNTGELFF. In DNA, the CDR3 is TGTGCCACCAGCCCGGGACAGCCGAACACCGGGGAGCTGTTTTTT.

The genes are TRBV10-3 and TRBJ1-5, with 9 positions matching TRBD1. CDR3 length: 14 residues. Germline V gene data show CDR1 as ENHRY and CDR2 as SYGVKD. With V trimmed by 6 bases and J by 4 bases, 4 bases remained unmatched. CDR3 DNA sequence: TGTGCCATCAGACAGGGGGCGGAAAATCAGCCCCAGCATTTT. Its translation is CAIRQGAENQPQHF.

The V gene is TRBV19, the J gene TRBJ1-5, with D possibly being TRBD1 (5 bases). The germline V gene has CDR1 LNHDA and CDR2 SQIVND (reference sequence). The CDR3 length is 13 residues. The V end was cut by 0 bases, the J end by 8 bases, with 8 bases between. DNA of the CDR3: TGTGCCAGTAGTATAGAGGACACGAAGCCCCAGCATTTT. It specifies CASSIEDTKPQHF.

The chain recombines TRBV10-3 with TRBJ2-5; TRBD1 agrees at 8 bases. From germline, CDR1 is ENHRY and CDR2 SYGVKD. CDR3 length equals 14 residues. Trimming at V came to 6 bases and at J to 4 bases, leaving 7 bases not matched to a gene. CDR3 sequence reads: CAISFGQGRETQYF. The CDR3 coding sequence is TGTGCCATCAGCTTTGGACAGGGACGAGAGACCCAGTACTTC.

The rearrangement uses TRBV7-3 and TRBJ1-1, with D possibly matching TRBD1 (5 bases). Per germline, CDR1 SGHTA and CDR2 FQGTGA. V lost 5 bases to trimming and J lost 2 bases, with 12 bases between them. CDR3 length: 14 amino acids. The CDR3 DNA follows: TGTGCCAGCAGCCCCGGCCAGGGAAACACTGAAGCTTTCTTT. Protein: CASSPGQGNTEAFF.

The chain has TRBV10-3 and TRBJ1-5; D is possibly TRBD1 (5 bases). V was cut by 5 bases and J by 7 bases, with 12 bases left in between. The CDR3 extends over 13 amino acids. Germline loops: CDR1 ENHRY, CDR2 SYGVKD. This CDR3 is CAISSRQRQPQHF. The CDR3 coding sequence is TGTGCCATCAGTTCCCGACAGAGGCAGCCCCAGCATTTT.

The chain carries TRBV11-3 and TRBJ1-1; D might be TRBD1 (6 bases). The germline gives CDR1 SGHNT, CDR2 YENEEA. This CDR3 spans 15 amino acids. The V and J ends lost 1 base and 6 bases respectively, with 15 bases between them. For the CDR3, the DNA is TGTGCCAGCAGCTTAGGCACGGGACGACAGGCTGAAGCTTTCTTT. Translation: CASSLGTGRQAEAFF.

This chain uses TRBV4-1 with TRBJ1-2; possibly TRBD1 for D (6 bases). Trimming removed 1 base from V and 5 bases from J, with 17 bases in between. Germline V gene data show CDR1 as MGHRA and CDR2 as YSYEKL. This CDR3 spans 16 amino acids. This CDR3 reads CASSQGPTGPRYGYTF. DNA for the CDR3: TGCGCCAGCAGCCAAGGCCCCACAGGGCCGAGGTATGGCTACACCTTC.

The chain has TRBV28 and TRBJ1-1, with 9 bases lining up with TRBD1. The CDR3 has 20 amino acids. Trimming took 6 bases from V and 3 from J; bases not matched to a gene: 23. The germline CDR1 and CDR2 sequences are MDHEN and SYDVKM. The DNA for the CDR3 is TGTGCCAGCAGGACCTCCTTAGCAGGGACAGGGCTTCGTAAGGACACTGAAGCTTTCTTT. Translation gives CASRTSLAGTGLRKDTEAFF.

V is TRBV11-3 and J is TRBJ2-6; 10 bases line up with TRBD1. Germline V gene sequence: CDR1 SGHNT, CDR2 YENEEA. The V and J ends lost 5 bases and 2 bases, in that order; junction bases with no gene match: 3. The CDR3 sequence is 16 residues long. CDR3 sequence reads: CASSQGTGAGANVLTF. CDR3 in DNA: TGTGCCAGCAGCCAGGGGACAGGGGCTGGGGCCAACGTCCTGACTTTC.

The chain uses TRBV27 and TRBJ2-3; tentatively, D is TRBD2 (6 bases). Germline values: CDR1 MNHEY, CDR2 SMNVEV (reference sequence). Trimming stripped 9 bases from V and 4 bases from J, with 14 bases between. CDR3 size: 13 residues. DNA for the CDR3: TGTGCCAGGGTACTAGCATTGGCAGATACGCAGTATTTT. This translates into CARVLALADTQYF.

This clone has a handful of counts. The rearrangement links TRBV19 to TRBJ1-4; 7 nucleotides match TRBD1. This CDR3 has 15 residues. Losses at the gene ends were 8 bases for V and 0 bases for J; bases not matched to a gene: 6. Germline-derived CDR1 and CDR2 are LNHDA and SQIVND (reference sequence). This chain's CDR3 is CASAGTAATNEKLFF. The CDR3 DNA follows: TGTGCCAGTGCCGGGACAGCGGCAACTAATGAAAAACTGTTTTTT. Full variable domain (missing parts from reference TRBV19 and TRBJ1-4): DGGITQSPKYLFRKEGQNVTLSCEQNLNHDAMYWYRQDPGQGLRLIYYSQIVNDFQKGDIAEGYSVSREKKESFPLTVTSAQKNPTAFYLCASAGTAATNEKLFFGSGTQLSVL.

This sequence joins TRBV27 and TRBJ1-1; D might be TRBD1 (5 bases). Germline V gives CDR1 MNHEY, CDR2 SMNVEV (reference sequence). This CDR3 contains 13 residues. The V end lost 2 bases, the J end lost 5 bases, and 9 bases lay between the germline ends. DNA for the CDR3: TGTGCCAGCAGTTTACAGGGAGGGACTGAAGCTTTCTTT. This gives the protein CASSLQGGTEAFF.

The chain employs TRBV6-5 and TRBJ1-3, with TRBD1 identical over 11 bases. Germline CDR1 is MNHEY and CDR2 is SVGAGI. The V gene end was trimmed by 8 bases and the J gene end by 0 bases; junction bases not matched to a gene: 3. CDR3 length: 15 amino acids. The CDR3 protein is CASLGQGVSGNTIYF. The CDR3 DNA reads TGTGCCAGCTTGGGACAGGGGGTCTCTGGAAACACCATATATTTT.

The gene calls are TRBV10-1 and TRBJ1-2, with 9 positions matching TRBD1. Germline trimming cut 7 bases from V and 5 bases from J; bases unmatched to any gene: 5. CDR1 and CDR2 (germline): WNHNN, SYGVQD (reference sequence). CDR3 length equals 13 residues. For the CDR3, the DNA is TGCGCCAGCAAGGAGGGACAGGGTTATGGCTACACCTTC. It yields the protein CASKEGQGYGYTF.

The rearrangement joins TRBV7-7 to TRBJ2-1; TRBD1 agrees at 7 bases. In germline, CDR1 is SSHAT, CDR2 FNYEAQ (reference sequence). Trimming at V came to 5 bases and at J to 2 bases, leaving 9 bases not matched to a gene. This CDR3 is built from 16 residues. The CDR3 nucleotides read TGTGCCAGCAGCGTATTACAGGGGCCCCCCTACAATGAGCAGTTCTTC. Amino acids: CASSVLQGPPYNEQFF.

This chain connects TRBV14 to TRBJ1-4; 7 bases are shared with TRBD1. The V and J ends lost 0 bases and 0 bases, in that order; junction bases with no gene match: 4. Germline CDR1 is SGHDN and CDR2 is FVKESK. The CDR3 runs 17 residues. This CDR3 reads CASSQEDRQTTNEKLFF. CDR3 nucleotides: TGTGCCAGCAGCCAAGAGGACAGGCAGACAACTAATGAAAAACTGTTTTTT.